This TCR beta chain is drawn from a study of shared clonotypes between healthy human individuals. Study-wide points: Some clonotypes were shared by all four sorted-subset donors, while others were not shared. The non-shared ones had lower generation probabilities than the shared ones.

This CDR3 contains 14 residues. V was pared by 1 base and J by 4 bases, with 3 bases of the junction left unmatched. In germline, CDR1 is SGHAT, CDR2 FQNNGV. In regard to this clone: Its cognate antigen is unknown.

Terminally differentiated effector memory CD45RA+ cells were excluded by CCR7 positive selection of CD45RO-negative cells. The study drew its donors from healthy HIV-negative adults without recent acute infections or vaccinations. The data were produced by immunoSEQ multiplex PCR, yet TCRdb's version contains in-frame clones alone and is incomplete. The data hold around 2,000,000 clones, with 85% to 95% observed a single time. Sequenced input: naive CD8+ T cells from PBMCs. This chain joins TRBV11-2 and TRBJ1-2; TRBD1 matches at 7 bases. This TCR was recovered from a man aged 18 to 29 in good health. Some clones in this sample may be carry-over from other donors' samples. As DNA, the CDR3 is TGTGCCAGCAGCTTAGGGGCAGGGGGCTATGGCTACACCTTC. Its translation: CASSLGAGGYGYTF.